One and the same sample provided the 2 T cell receptor beta chains below, sequenced in a study of blood T cell repertoires in COVID-19. Sequenced by immunoSEQ multiplex PCR; TCRdb stores in-frame clones only, minus some. There are hundreds of thousands of clones in the sample; around nine tenths occur only once, and approximately 1.3% lies in the top ten. The sequencing input was peripheral blood. Receptors originate from a man at least 80 years old with acute or convalescent COVID-19.

This sequence joins TRBV3-1 (or the pseudogene TRBV3-2) and TRBJ1-6, with D tentatively TRBD1 (5 bases). From germline, CDR1 is LGHDT and CDR2 YNNKEL (reference sequence). The CDR3 contains 15 residues. Deletions cut 1 base from V and 12 bases from J, with 16 bases between. In DNA, the CDR3 is TGTGCCAGCAGCCAAGTAATAACGGGGGTAGGACCCCTCCACTTT. Its protein is CASSQVITGVGPLHF.

The V and J genes are TRBV5-1 and TRBJ2-5; D unresolved. CDR3 length: 14 residues. V dropped 4 bases and J dropped 1 base, with 11 bases sitting between them. CDR1 SGHRS and CDR2 YFSETQ come from the germline V gene. CDR3 bases: TGCGCCAGCAGCGGAATTCGGAGCCAAGAGACCCAGTACTTC. This encodes CASSGIRSQETQYF.